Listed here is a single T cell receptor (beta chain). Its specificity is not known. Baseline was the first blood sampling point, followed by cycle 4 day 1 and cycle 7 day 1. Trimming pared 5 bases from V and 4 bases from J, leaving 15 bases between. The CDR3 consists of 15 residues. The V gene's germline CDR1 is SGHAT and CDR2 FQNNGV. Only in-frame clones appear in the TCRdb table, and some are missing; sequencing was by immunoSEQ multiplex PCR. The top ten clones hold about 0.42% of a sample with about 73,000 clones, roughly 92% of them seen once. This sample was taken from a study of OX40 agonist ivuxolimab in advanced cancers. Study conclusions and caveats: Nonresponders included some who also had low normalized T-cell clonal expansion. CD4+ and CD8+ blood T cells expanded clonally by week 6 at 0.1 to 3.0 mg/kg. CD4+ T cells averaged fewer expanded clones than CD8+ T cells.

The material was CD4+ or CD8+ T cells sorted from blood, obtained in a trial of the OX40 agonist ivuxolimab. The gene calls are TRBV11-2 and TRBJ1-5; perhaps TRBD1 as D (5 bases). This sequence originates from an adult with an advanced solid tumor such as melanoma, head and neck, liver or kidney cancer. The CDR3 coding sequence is TGTGCCAGCAGCCCCGGCACAGGACCTAATCAGCCCCAGCATTTT. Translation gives CASSPGTGPNQPQHF.